The clone carrying this T cell receptor (beta chain) has ten or more counts. Its specificity is unknown. Predating any ophthalmopathy symptoms, the blood sample was taken at first hyperthyroidism diagnosis. The record originates from a study of T cells in Graves' hyperthyroidism and ophthalmopathy. The source material, RNA transcripts, was used to amplify TCR beta CDR3 regions. An initial round of RT-PCR targeting the TCR CDR3 relied on the HTBI primer set. Via MiXCR, TCRdb re-called the multiplex PCR reads, giving one row per CDR3 protein. The sample has approximately 360,000 distinct CDR3 sequences; approximately 15% are singletons. Trimming took off 0 bases at V and 2 bases at J, with 15 bases between the two ends. CDR3 size: 16 residues. In germline, CDR1 is SGDLS, CDR2 YYNGEE. Findings and limits, study-wide: Ophthalmopathy could be told apart from stable hyperthyroidism with a 13 V-J model.

The specimen was blood. This TCR came from a woman between 18 and 29 years old with Graves' hyperthyroidism that later progressed to Graves' ophthalmopathy. The V call is TRBV9, the J call TRBJ2-7; D possibly matches TRBD1 or TRBD2 (5 bases each). CDR3 in amino acids: CASSVAQRGPPYEQYF. CDR3 sequence (DNA): TGTGCCAGCAGCGTAGCCCAACGGGGCCCCCCCTACGAGCAGTACTTC.